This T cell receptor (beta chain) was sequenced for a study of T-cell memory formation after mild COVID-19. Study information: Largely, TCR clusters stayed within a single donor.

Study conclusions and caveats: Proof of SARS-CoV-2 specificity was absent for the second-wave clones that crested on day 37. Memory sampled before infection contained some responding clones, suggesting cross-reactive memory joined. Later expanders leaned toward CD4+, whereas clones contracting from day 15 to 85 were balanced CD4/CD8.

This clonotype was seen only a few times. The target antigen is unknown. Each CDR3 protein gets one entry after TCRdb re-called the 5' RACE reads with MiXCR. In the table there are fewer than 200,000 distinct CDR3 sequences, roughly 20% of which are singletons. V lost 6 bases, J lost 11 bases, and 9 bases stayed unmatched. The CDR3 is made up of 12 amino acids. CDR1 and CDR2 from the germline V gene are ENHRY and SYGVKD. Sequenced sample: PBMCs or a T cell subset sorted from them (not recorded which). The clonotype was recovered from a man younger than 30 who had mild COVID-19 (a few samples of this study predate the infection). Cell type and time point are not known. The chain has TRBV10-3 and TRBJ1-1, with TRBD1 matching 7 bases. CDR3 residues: CAIRATDRVAFF. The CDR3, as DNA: TGTGCCATCAGGGCAACCGACAGGGTCGCTTTCTTT.